The 14 T cell receptor beta chains reported below all come from one sample, sequenced in a study of PD-L1 blockade in urothelial cancer. Time point here: pretreatment peripheral blood. Here immunoSEQ multiplex PCR was the method, and the copy in TCRdb shows in-frame clones only, minus some. The repertoire holds tens of thousands of clones, with over 80% as singletons. Sequenced material: PBMCs, taken around atezolizumab (anti-PD-L1) treatment. Receptors originate from a man between 35 and 55 years old with urothelial cancer.

The genes are TRBV19 and TRBJ1-2; TRBD1 might be the D (6 bases). Germline assignment: CDR1 LNHDA and CDR2 SQIVND (reference sequence). V was pared by 8 bases and J by 5 bases, with 21 bases between. The CDR3 is 15 residues long. CDR3 region: CASALTGQKFYGYTF. In DNA, the CDR3 is TGTGCCAGTGCTCTGACTGGACAGAAGTTTTATGGCTACACCTTC.

The rearrangement uses TRBV28 and TRBJ1-2, with D tentatively TRBD1 (6 bases). This CDR3 comprises 14 residues. Per the germline V gene, CDR1 is MDHEN and CDR2 is SYDVKM. V lost 8 bases to trimming and J lost 1 base, with 14 bases between them. In nucleotides, the CDR3 is TGTGCCAGCCGTTCTGGACAGCTTAACTATGGCTACACCTTC. It translates to CASRSGQLNYGYTF.

The rearrangement links TRBV28 to TRBJ1-3, with D possibly matching TRBD1 (5 bases). The V and J ends lost 3 bases and 1 base respectively, with 10 bases between them. The CDR3 is made up of 15 amino acids. CDR1 and CDR2 from the germline V gene are MDHEN and SYDVKM. The CDR3 nucleotides are TGTGCCAGCAGTTTTCAGGGATCGTCTGGAAACACCATATATTTT. It yields the protein CASSFQGSSGNTIYF.

The chain links TRBV5-1 to TRBJ2-5, with TRBD2 matching over 11 bases. The CDR3 covers 16 residues. CDR1 and CDR2 (germline): SGHRS, YFSETQ. J lost 0 bases, V lost 3 bases, and 4 bases had no gene match. The CDR3 DNA follows: TGCGCCAGCAGCTGGGCGGGACTAGCGGACCAAGAGACCCAGTACTTC. Its translation is CASSWAGLADQETQYF. The full variable domain, in which reference TRBV5-1 and TRBJ2-5 provide the parts outside the CDR3, is KAGVTQTPRYLIKTRGQQVTLSCSPISGHRSVSWYQQTPGQGLQFLFEYFSETQRNKGNFPGRFSGRQFSNSRSEMNVSTLELGDSALYLCASSWAGLADQETQYFGPGTRLLVL.

CDR3 residues: CAIKGQKGTYEQYF. The CDR3 DNA sequence: TGTGCCATTAAGGGACAGAAAGGGACCTACGAGCAGTACTTC. This rearrangement joins TRBV6-1 to TRBJ2-7; TRBD1 matches 7 bases. J was trimmed by 2 bases and V by 10 bases; bases with no gene match: 11. The CDR3 contains 14 residues. The germline V gene encodes CDR1 MNHNS and CDR2 SASEGT.

The V call is TRBV2, the J call TRBJ2-2, with D possibly matching TRBD2 (5 bases). Germline assignment: CDR1 SNHLY and CDR2 FYNNEI. With 7 bases removed from V and 5 bases from J, the gap between germline ends came to 14 bases. The CDR3 runs to 14 residues. CDR3: CASKASGPTGELFF. In DNA, the CDR3 is TGTGCCAGCAAGGCGAGCGGCCCTACCGGGGAGCTGTTTTTT.

The rearrangement uses TRBV7-8 and TRBJ2-7; D is perhaps TRBD1 (5 bases). CDR1 SGHVS and CDR2 FQNEAQ come from the germline V gene. The V end lost 4 bases, the J end lost 2 bases, and 12 bases lay between the germline ends. The CDR3 runs 14 residues. The CDR3 nucleotides read TGTGCCAGCAGCTCACGACAGCCCACCTACGAGCAGTACTTC. Amino acids: CASSSRQPTYEQYF. Based on the CDR3 plus reference TRBV7-8 and TRBJ2-7, the full variable domain is GAGVSQSPRYKVAKRGQDVALRCDPISGHVSLFWYQQALGQGPEFLTYFQNEAQLDKSGLPSDRFFAERPEGSVSTLKIQRTQQEDSAVYLCASSSRQPTYEQYFGPGTRLTVT.

This clone was counted a single time. The chain carries TRBV9 and TRBJ1-1; 7 nucleotides line up with TRBD1. This CDR3 region has 15 residues. The V gene's germline CDR1 is SGDLS and CDR2 YYNGEE. Germline trimming cut 1 base from V and 3 bases from J; bases unmatched to any gene: 6. Here the CDR3 reads CASSVLPGGDTEAFF. The CDR3 coding sequence is TGTGCCAGCAGCGTACTCCCAGGGGGAGACACTGAAGCTTTCTTT. Full variable domain (missing parts from reference TRBV9 and TRBJ1-1): DSGVTQTPKHLITATGQRVTLRCSPRSGDLSVYWYQQSLDQGLQFLIQYYNGEERAKGNILERFSAQQFPDLHSELNLSSLELGDSALYFCASSVLPGGDTEAFFGQGTRLTVV.

The CDR3 is CASSEGTGTYEQYF. Here the CDR3 DNA reads TGTGCCAGCAGTGAAGGGACAGGGACCTACGAGCAGTACTTC. The V call is TRBV2, the J call TRBJ2-7; 8 bases agree with TRBD1. Unmatched junction bases numbered 1, after V lost 1 base and J lost 2 bases. The CDR3 has 14 amino acids. Germline V gene sequence: CDR1 SNHLY, CDR2 FYNNEI.

This clone was seen only once. This sequence joins TRBV4-3 and TRBJ1-1; tentatively, D is TRBD1 (6 bases). This CDR3 is 13 amino acids long. CDR1 and CDR2 from the germline V gene are LGHNA and YSLEER. Trimming left V 3 bases short and J 5 bases short, with 10 bases between. CDR3 nucleotide sequence: TGCGCCAGCAGCCAGAAGGGGGGGACTGAAGCTTTCTTT. Protein product: CASSQKGGTEAFF.

V and J are TRBV27 and TRBJ2-7; 8 nucleotides match TRBD1. The trim removed 5 bases at V and 6 bases at J, leaving 9 bases unmatched. Looked up from germline, CDR1 is MNHEY and CDR2 is SMNVEV (reference sequence). The CDR3 has 14 amino acids. The CDR3 loop is CASSTHQGAVEQYF. The CDR3 DNA is TGTGCCAGCAGTACCCATCAGGGGGCGGTCGAGCAGTACTTC.

This chain joins TRBV6-1 and TRBJ2-7; no clear D gene. V lost 7 bases and J lost 2, with 12 bases in between. Per the germline V gene, CDR1 is MNHNS and CDR2 is SASEGT. This CDR3 is 13 amino acids long. Here the CDR3 reads CASTPAAAYEQYF. The CDR3 region has the DNA TGTGCCAGCACCCCGGCGGCCGCCTACGAGCAGTACTTC.

This chain connects TRBV29-1 to TRBJ2-4, with D tentatively TRBD2 (6 bases). Trimming stripped 7 bases from V and 1 base from J, with 8 bases between. The V gene's germline CDR1 is SQVTM and CDR2 ANQGSEA. There are 12 residues in the CDR3. In nucleotides, the CDR3 is TGCAGCGGCGGGACTGCCAAAAACATTCAGTACTTC. Residues: CSGGTAKNIQYF.

The CDR3 reads CASSLAFSGTEAFF. The CDR3 coding sequence is TGCGCCAGCAGCTTGGCCTTTTCGGGCACTGAAGCTTTCTTT. The genes are TRBV5-1 and TRBJ1-1; D unclear. The length of the CDR3 is 14 residues. The V gene's germline CDR1 is SGHRS and CDR2 YFSETQ. Trimming removed 0 bases from V and 4 bases from J, with 10 bases in between.